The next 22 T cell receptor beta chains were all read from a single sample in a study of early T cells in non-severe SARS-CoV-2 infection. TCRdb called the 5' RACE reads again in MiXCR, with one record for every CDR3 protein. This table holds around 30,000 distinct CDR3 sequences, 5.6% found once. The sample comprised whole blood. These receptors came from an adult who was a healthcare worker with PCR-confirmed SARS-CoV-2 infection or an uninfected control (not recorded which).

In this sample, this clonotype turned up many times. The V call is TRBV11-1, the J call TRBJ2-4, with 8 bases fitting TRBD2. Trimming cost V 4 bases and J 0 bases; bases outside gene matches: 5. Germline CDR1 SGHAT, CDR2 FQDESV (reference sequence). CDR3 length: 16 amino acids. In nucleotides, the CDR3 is TGTGCCAGCAGCTCCCATAGCGGGATAGCCAAAAACATTCAGTACTTC. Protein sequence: CASSSHSGIAKNIQYF.

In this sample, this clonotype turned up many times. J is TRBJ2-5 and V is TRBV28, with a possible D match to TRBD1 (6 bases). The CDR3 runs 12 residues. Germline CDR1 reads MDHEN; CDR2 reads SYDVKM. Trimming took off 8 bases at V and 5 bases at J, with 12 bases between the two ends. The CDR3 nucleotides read TGTGCCAGCCACAGGGTTGGGGAGACCCAGTACTTC. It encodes CASHRVGETQYF.

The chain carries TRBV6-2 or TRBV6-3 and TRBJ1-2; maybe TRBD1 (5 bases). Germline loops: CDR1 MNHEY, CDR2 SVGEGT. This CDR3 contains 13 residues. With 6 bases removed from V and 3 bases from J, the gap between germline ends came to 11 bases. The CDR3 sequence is CASRTTDYYGYTF. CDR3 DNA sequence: TGTGCCAGCAGAACGACAGATTACTATGGCTACACCTTC.

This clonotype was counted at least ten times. The chain's CDR3 is CASSLGPDPGELFF. As DNA, the CDR3 is TGTGCCAGCAGCTTGGGACCAGACCCCGGGGAGCTGTTTTTT. This chain joins TRBV7-3 and TRBJ2-2, with D perhaps given as TRBD1 or TRBD2 (5 bases each). Germline CDR1 reads SGHTA; CDR2 reads FQGTGA. The CDR3 runs 14 residues. V shed 3 bases and J shed 6 bases, with 11 bases lying between them.

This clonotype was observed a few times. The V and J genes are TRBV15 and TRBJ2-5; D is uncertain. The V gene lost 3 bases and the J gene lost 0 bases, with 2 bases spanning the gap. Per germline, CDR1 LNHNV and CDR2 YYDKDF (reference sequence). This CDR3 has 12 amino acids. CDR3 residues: CATSRDQETQYF. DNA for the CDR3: TGTGCCACCAGCAGGGACCAAGAGACCCAGTACTTC.

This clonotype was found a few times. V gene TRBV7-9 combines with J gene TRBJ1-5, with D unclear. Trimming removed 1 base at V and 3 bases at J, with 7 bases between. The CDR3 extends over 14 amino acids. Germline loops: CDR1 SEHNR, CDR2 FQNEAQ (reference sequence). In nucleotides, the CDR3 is TGTGCCAGCAGCTTAGGAGGGAACAATCAGCCCCAGCATTTT. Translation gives CASSLGGNNQPQHF.

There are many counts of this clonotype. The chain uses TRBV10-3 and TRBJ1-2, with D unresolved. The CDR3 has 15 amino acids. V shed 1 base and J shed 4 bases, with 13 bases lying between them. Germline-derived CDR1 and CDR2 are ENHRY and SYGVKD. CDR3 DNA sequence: TGTGCCATCAGTGAGTTACCGGGTTCACCCTATGGCTACACCTTC. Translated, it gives CAISELPGSPYGYTF.

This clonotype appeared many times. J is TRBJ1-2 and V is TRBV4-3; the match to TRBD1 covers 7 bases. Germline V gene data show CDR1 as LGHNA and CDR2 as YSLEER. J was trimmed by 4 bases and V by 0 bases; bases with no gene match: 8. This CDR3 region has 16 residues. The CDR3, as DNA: TGCGCCAGCAGCCAAGACGGGGACAGTCTTGGCTATGGCTACACCTTC. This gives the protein CASSQDGDSLGYGYTF.

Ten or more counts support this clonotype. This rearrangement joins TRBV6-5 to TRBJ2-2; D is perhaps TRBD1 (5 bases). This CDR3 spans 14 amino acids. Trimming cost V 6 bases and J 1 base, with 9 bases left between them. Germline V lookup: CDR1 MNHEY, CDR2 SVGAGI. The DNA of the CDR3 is TGTGCCAGCAGCCTTGACAGGAACACCGGGGAGCTGTTTTTT. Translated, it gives CASSLDRNTGELFF.

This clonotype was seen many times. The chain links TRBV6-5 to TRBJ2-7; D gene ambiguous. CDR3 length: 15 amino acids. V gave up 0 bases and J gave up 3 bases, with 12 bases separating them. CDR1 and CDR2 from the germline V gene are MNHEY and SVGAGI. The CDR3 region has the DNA TGTGCCAGCAGTTACTCTGGCGGAGAACGCTACGAGCAGTACTTC. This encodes CASSYSGGERYEQYF.

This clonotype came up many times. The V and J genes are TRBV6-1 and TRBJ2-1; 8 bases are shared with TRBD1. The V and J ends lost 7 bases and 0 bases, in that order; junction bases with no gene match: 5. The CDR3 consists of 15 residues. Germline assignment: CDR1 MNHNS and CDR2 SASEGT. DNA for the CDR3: TGTGCCAGCATGGGACAGGAGAGCTCCTACAATGAGCAGTTCTTC. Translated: CASMGQESSYNEQFF.

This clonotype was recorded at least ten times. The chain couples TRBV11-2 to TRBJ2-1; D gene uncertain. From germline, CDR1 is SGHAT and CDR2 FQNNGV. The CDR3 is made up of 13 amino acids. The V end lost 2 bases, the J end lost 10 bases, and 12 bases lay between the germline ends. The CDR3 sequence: CASSLIPQTEQFF. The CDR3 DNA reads TGTGCCAGCAGCTTAATCCCCCAGACCGAGCAGTTCTTC.

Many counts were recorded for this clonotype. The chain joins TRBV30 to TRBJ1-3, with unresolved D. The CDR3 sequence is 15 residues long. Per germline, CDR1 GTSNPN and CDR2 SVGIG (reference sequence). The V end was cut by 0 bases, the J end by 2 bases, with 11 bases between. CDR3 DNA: TGTGCCTGGAGTGTACGCCCCCCTCCTGGAAACACCATATATTTT. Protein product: CAWSVRPPPGNTIYF.

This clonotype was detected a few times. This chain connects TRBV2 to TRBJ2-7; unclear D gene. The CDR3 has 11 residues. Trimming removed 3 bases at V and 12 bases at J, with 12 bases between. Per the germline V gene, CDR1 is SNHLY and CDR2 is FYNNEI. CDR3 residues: CASSDRAPTYF. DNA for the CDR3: TGTGCCAGCAGTGATAGGGCGCCGACGTACTTC. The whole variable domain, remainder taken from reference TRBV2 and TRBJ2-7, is EPEVTQTPSHQVTQMGQEVILRCVPISNHLYFYWYRQILGQKVEFLVSFYNNEISEKSEIFDDQFSVERPDGSNFTLKIRSTKLEDSAMYFCASSDRAPTYFGPGTRLTVT.

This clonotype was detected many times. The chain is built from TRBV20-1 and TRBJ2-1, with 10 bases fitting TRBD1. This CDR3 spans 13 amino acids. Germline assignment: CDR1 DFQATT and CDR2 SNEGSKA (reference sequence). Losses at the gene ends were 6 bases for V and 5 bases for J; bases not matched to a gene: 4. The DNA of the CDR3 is TGCAGTGCGCGGGACAGGGGTGACAATGAGCAGTTCTTC. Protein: CSARDRGDNEQFF.

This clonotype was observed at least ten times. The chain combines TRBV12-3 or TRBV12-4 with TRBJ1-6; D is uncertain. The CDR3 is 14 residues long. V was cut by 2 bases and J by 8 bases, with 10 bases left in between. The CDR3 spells CASSLSGFDSPLHF. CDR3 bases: TGTGCCAGCAGTTTATCGGGGTTCGATTCACCCCTCCACTTT.

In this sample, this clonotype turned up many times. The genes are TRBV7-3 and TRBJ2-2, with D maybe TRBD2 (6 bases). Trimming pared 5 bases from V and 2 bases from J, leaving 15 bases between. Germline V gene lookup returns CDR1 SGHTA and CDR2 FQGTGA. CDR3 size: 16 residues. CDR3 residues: CASSPSPGLNTGELFF. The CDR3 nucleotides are TGTGCCAGCAGCCCAAGCCCAGGACTAAACACCGGGGAGCTGTTTTTT.

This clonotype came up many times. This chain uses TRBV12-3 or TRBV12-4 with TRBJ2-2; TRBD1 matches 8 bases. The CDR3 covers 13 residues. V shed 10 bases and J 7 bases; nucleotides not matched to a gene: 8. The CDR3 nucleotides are TGTGCCACCAGACAGGGGCGACTCGGGGAGCTGTTTTTT. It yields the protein CATRQGRLGELFF.

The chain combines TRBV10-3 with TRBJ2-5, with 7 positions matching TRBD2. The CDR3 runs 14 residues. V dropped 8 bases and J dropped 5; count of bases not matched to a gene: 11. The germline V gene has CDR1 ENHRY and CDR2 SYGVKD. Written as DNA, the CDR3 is TGTGCCATCGGATCAGCGGGACGGGCTGAGACCCAGTACTTC. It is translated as CAIGSAGRAETQYF.

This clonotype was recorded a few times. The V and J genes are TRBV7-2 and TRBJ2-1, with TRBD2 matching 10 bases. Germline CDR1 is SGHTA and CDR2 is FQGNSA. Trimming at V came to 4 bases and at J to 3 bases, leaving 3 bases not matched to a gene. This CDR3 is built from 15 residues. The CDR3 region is CASSSGLAHYNEQFF. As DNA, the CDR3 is TGTGCCAGCAGCTCGGGACTAGCGCACTACAATGAGCAGTTCTTC.

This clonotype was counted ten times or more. The CDR3 DNA follows: TGTGCCAGTAGTATAGTGAGGACAGTAAATCAGCCCCAGCATTTT. This gives the protein CASSIVRTVNQPQHF. The chain couples TRBV19 to TRBJ1-5; tentatively, D is TRBD1 (6 bases). The CDR3 loop spans 15 amino acids. The ends were cut back, 1 base at V and 4 bases at J, with 11 bases in the middle. Germline V gene lookup returns CDR1 LNHDA and CDR2 SQIVND (reference sequence).

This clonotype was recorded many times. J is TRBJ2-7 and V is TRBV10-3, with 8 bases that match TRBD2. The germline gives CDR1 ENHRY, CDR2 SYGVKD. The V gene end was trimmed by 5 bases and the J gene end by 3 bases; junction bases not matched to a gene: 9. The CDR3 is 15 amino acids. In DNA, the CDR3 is TGTGCCATCAGTCGGGGGGGAGGGCGGAACTACGAGCAGTACTTC. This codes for CAISRGGGRNYEQYF.